This TCR beta chain is drawn from a study of shared clonotypes between healthy human individuals. Notes on the study in general: The sole specimen, blood, was sampled, and tissue repertoires likely differ.

CD45RO-negative CD8 cells positively selected for CCR7 made up the naive population, which excluded terminally differentiated effector memory CD45RA+ cells. Everyone who donated was a Caucasian adult who lived in Nashville, Tennessee. Details on this clone: What it binds is unknown.

Once extracted for a subset, genomic DNA was divided evenly among several immunoSEQ plates. Template for every sorted-subset replicate PCR totaled about 200 ng DNA, approximately 30,000 T cell genomes. Clones were read by immunoSEQ multiplex PCR, and TCRdb kept only the in-frame ones, dropping some. The table records about 2.2 million clones, around 93% of them present only once. The CDR3 length is 14 residues. Per the germline V gene, CDR1 is MNHEY and CDR2 is SMNVEV (reference sequence). Trimming removed 2 bases from V and 5 bases from J, with 10 bases in between. This TCR came from a man aged 18-30 years in good health. Some clones in this sample may be carry-over from other donors' samples. Material: naive CD8+ T cells from PBMCs. V and J are TRBV27 and TRBJ1-5; D is ambiguous. CDR3 sequence (DNA): TGTGCCAGCAGTTTACTCGCTCAGGATCAGCCCCAGCATTTT. Residues: CASSLLAQDQPQHF.